Here is one TCR beta chain with its context. The antigen is not known. The source of the sample is a study of cytomegalovirus exposure and HLA in healthy donors. Notes on the study in general: When analyzed later, the rates of TCR association showed variation by HLA locus, with DRB1 the most and HLA-C the fewest. In a later analysis, V- and J-gene trimming of beta chains associated with a DCLRE1C missense variant, replicated independently.

Primers for the PCR totalled 60 Vbeta and 13 Jbeta. The data were produced by immunoSEQ multiplex PCR, yet TCRdb's version contains in-frame clones alone and is incomplete. Of under 200,000 clones in the sample, 75% to 80% are singletons; the top ten hold more than 13%. The length of the CDR3 is 15 residues. Trimming took off 2 bases at V and 5 bases at J, with 16 bases between the two ends. The germline V gene encodes CDR1 SQVTM and CDR2 ANQGSEA. The clonotype was recovered from a middle-aged man in good health and CMV-seropositive. Sequences were obtained from PBMCs. The V gene is TRBV29-1, the J gene TRBJ2-1, with TRBD1 as a possible D gene (5 bases). This CDR3 is CSVESSDNLNNEQFF. The CDR3 DNA is TGCAGCGTTGAATCTTCGGACAACCTAAACAATGAGCAGTTCTTC.